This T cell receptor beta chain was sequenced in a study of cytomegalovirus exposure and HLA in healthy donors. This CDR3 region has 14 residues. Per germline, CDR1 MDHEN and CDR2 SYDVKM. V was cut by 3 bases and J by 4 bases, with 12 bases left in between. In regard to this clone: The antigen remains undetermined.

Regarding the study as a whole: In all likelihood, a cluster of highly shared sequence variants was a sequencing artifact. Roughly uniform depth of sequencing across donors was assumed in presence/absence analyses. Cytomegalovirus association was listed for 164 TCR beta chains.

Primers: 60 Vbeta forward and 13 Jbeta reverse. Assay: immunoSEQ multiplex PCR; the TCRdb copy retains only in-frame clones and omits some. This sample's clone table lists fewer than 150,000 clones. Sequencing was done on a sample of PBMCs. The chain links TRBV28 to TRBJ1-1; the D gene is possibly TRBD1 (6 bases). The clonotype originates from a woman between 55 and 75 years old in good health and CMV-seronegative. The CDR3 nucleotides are TGTGCCAGCAGTTTCCCCGCCAGGGGCACTGAAGCTTTCTTT. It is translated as CASSFPARGTEAFF.